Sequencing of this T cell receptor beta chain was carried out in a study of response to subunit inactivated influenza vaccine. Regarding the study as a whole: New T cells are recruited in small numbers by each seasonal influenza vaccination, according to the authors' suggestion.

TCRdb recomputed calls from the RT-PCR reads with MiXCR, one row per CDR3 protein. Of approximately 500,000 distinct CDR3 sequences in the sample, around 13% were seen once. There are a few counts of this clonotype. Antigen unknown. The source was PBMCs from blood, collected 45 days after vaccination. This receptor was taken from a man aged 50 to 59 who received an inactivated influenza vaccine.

CDR3 loop: CSAAGPSTDTQYF. In DNA, the CDR3 is TGCAGTGCTGCGGGACCTAGCACAGATACGCAGTATTTT. V is TRBV20-1 and J is TRBJ2-3; possibly TRBD2 for D (6 bases). Germline V gene lookup returns CDR1 DFQATT and CDR2 SNEGSKA (reference sequence). This CDR3 is built from 13 residues. Trimming removed 5 bases at V and 0 bases at J, with 9 bases between.